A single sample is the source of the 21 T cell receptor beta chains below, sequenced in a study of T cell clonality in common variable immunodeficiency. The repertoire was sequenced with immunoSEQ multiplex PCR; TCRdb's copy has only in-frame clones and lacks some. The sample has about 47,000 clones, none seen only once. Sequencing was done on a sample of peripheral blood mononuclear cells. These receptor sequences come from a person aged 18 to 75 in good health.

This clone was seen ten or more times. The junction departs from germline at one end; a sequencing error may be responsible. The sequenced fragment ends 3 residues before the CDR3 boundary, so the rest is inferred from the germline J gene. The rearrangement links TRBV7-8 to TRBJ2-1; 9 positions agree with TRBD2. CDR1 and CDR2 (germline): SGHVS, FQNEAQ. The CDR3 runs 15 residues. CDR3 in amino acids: CASSLALAGNNEQFF. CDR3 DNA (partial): TGTGCCAGCAGCCTAGCTCTAGCGGGAAACAATGAG.

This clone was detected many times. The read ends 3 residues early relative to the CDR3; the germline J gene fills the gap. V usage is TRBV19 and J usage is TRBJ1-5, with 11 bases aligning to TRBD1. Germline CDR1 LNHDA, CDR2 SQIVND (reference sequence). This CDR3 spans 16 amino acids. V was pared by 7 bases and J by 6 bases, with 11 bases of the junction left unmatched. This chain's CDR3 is CASNPGQGVLSQPQHF. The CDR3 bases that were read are TGTGCCAGTAACCCGGGACAGGGGGTTTTGTCTCAGCCC.

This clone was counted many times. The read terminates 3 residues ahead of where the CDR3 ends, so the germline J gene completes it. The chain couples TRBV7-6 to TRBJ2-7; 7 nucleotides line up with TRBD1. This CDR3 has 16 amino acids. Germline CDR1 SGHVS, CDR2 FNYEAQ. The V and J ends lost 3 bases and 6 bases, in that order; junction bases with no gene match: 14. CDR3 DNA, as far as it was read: TGTGCCAGCAGCTTGACGACAGGGCCCAACCTCGCCGAG. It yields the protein CASSLTTGPNLAE. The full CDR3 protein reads CASSLTTGPNLAEQYF.

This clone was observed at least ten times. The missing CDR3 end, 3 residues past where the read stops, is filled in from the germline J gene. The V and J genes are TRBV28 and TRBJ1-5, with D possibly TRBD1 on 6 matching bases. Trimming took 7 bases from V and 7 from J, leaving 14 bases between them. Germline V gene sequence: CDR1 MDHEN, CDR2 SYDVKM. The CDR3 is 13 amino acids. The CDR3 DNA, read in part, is TGTGCCAGCACACCGGGGGGGCTACAGCCC. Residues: CASTPGGLQP. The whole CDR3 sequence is CASTPGGLQPQHF. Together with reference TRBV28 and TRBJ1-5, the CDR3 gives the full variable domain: DVKVTQSSRYLVKRTGEKVFLECVQDMDHENMFWYRQDPGLGLRLIYFSYDVKMKEKGDIPEGYSVSREKKERFSLILESASTNQTSMYLCASTPGGLQPQHFGDGTRLSIL.

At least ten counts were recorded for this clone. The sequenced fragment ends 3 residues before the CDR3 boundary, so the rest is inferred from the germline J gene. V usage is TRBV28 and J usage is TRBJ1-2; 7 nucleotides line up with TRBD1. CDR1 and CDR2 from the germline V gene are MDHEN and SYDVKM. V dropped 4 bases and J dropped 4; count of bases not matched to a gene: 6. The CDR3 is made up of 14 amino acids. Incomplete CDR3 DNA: TGTGCCAGCAGTTCTCCGGACAGGATCTATGGC. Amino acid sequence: CASSSPDRIYG. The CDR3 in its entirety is CASSSPDRIYGYTF.

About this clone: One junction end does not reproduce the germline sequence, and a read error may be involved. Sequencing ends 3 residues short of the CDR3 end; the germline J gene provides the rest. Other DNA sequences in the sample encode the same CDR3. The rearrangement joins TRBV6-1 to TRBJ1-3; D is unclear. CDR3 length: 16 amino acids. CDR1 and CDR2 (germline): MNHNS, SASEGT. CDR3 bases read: TGTGCCAGCAGTGAAGTAAGGGTAAAGGGTGGAAACACG. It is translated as CASSEVRVKGGNT. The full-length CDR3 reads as CASSEVRVKGGNTIYF.

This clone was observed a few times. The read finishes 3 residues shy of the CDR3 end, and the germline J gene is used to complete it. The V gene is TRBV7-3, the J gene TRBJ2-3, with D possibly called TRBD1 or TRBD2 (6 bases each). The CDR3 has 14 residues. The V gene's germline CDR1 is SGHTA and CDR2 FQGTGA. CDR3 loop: CASSLTGGGETQYF. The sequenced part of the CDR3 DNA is TGTGCCAGCAGCTTAACTGGAGGGGGAGAGACG.

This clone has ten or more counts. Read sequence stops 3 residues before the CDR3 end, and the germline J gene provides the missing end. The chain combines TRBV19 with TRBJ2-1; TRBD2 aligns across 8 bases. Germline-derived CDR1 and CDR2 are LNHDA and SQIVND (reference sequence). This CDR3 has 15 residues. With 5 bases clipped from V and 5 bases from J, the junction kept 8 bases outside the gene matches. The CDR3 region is CASSSPGLVHNEQFF. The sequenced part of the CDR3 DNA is TGTGCCAGTAGTTCGCCGGGACTAGTCCACAATGAG.

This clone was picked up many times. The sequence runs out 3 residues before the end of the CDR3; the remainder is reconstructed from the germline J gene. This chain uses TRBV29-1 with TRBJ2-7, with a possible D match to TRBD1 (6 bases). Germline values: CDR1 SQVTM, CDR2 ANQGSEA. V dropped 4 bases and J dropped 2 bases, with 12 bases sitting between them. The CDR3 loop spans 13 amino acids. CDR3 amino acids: CSVGPGATYEQYF. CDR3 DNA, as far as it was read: TGCAGCGTTGGCCCAGGGGCCACCTACGAG.

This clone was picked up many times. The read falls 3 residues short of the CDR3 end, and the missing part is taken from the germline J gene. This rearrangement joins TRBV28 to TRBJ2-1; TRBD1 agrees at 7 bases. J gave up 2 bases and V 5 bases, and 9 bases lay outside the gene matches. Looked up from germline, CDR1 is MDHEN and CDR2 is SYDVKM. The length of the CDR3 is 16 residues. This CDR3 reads CASSPSYRGAYNEQFF. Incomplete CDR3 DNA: TGTGCCAGCAGTCCCTCTTACAGGGGCGCCTACAATGAG.

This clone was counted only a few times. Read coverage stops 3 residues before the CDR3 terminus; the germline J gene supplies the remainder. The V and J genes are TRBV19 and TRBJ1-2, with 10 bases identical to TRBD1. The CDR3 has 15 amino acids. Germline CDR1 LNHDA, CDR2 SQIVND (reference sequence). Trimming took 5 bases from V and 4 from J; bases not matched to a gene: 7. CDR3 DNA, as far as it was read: TGTGCCAGTAGTTCCTGGGACAGGGGAATCTATGGC. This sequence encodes CASSSWDRGIYG. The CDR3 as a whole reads CASSSWDRGIYGYTF.

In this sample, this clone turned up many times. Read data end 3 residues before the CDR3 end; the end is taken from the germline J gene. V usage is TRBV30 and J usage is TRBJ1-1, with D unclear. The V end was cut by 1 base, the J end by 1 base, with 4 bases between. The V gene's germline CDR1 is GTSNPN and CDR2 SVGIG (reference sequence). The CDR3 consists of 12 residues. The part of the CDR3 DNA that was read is TGTGCCTGGAGTGACGGGAACACTGAA. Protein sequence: CAWSDGNTE. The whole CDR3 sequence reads CAWSDGNTEAFF. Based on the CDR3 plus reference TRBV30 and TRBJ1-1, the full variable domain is SQTIHQWPATLVQPVGSPLSLECTVEGTSNPNLYWYRQAAGRGLQLLFYSVGIGQISSEVPQNLSASRPQDRQFILSSKKLLLSDSGFYLCAWSDGNTEAFFGQGTRLTVV.

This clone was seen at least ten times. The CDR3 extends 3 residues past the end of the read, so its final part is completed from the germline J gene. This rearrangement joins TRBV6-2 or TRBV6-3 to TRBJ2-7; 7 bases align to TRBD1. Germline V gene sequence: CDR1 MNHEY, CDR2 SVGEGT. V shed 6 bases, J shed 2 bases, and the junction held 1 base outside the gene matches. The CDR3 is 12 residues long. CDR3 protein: CASSGQAYEQYF. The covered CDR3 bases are TGTGCCAGCAGCGGACAGGCCTACGAG.

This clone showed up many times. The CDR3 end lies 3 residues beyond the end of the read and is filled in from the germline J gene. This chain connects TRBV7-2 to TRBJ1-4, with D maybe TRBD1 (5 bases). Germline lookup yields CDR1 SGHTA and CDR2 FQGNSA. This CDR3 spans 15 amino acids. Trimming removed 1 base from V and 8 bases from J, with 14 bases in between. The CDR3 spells CASSLGVSGDEKLFF. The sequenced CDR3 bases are TGTGCCAGCAGCTTAGGGGTGAGCGGGGACGAAAAA. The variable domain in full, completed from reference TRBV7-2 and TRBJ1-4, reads GAGVSQSPSNKVTEKGKDVELRCDPISGHTALYWYRQSLGQGLEFLIYFQGNSAPDKSGLPSDRFSAERTGGSVSTLTIQRTQQEDSAVYLCASSLGVSGDEKLFFGSGTQLSVL.

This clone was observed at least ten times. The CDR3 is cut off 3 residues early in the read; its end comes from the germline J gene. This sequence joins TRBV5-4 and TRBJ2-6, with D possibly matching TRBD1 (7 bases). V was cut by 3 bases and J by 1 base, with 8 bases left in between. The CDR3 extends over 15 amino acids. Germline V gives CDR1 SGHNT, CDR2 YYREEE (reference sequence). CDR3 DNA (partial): TGTGCCAGCAGCTCAGGGGGGTCTGGGGCCAACGTC. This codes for CASSSGGSGANV. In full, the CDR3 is CASSSGGSGANVLTF.

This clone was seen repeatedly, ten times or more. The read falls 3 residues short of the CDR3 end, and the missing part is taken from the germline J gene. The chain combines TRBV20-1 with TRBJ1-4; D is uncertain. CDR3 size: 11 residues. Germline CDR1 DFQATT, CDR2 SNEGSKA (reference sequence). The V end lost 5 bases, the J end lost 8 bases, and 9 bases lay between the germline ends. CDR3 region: CSAPRGEKLFF. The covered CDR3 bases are TGCAGTGCTCCCCGCGGAGAAAAA.

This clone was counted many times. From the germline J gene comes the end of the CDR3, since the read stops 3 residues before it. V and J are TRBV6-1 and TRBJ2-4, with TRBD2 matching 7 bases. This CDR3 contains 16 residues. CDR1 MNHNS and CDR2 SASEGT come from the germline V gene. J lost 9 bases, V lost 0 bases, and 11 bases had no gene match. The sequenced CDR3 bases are TGTGCCAGCAGTGAAGCCCTGGGGGGGAGCGACGGCATT. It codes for CASSEALGGSDGI. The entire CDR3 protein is CASSEALGGSDGIQYF.

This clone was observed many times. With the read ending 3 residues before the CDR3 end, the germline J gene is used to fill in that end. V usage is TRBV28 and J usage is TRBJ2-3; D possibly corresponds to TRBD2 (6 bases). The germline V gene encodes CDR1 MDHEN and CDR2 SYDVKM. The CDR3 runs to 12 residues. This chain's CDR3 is CASSLYGGTQYF. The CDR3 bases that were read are TGTGCCAGCAGTTTATACGGGGGAACG.

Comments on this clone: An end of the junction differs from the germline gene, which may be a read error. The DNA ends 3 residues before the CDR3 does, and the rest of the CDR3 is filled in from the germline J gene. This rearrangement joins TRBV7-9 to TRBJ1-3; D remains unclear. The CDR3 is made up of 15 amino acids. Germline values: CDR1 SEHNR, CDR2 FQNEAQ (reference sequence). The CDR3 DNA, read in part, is TGTGCCAGCAGCTTAGCTCCGGACTCTGGAAACACA. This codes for CASSLAPDSGNT. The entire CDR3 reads CASSLAPDSGNTIYF.

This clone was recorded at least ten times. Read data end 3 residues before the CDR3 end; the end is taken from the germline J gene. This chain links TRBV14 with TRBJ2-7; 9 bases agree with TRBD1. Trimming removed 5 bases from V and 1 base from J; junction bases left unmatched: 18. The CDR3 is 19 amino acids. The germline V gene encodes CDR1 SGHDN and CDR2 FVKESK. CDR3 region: CASSINRWTGDLLSYEQYF. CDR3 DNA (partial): TGTGCCAGCAGCATCAATCGCTGGACAGGGGATTTACTATCCTACGAG.

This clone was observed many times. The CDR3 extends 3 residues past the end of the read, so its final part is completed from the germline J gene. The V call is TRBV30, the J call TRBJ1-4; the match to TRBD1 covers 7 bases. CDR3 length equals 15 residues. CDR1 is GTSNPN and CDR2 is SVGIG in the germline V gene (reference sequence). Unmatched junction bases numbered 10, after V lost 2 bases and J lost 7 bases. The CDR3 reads CAWSFLQGRGEKLFF. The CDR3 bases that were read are TGTGCCTGGAGTTTTTTACAGGGGCGGGGTGAAAAA.